This paragraph reports one T cell receptor beta chain. Its antigen remains undetermined. Per-nucleotide qualities are absent, and no much larger clonotype sits a single base away. V is pared back by 3 bases and J by 5 bases, with 11 bases lying between the germline termini. The CDR3 runs 13 residues from the cysteine to the phenylalanine. Just the 39-base CDR3 DNA is kept, in frame starting at base 1. As encoded in the germline V gene (reference sequence), CDR1 is SEHNR while CDR2 is FQNEAQ. The sample belongs to a study of shared clonotypes between healthy human individuals (dated by TCRdb to 2018 to 2020). Study-level background: Two women and three men aged 18 to 49 years were included in the cohort. Each donor's leukapheresis produced roughly between roughly 0.94 and 9.5 billion PBMCs. Blood TCR repertoires of 5 or 6 healthy adults were deeply sequenced to estimate repertoire size and the extent of clonotype sharing between individuals. Per donor, three plates each were used for CD4 naive and CD4 memory, two for CD8 naive, and one for CD8 memory. Libraries were prepared and TCR repertoires were sequenced by different laboratories using diverse techniques, in order to increase sequencing depth and limit assay-specific biases. Study-wide conclusions, independent of this receptor: Higher generation probabilities were observed for clonotypes shared by all four sorted-subset donors than for non-shared clonotypes. Sharing across a few donors was observed for about 5% of naive CD4, 3.5% of naive CD8, roughly 2.3% of memory CD4, and roughly 0.4% of memory CD8 clonotypes. Rarefaction of sorted-subset datasets indicated incomplete sequencing despite the large sequencing depth. Sampling was restricted to blood, and TCR repertoires in tissue are likely to differ from TCR repertoires in blood. Because the study included only a small number of donors, the genetic and exposure-history diversity represented was limited. Estimated clonotype richness was generally larger for naive than for memory subsets. Pairwise subsampling indicated that sequencing depth was expected to affect the degree of clonotype sharing among donors.

The donors were healthy, HIV-negative adults who had no recently reported acute infections or vaccinations. Only Caucasian adults living in Nashville, Tennessee, USA were represented among the donors. CD4+ T cells were enriched by magnetic negative selection; naive cells were then positively selected on CD45RA, and the negative fraction formed the memory subset. After blood collection by leukapheresis, PBMCs were isolated using Ficoll-Histopaque density gradient centrifugation and then cryopreserved in the vapor phase of liquid nitrogen. Purity and quantity of every magnetically sorted T cell population were checked by analytical flow cytometry. Genomic DNA was isolated from every sorted fraction and measured by UV absorbance on a Nanodrop 2000c. TCR CDR3 regions were amplified from genomic DNA by multiplex PCR using the deep immunoSEQ assay. Genomic DNA extracted from each cell subset was distributed evenly over all wells of several immunoSEQ 96-well plates, and each plate served as one replicate. For sorted subsets, 150 to 250 ng of genomic DNA, equivalent to roughly 30,000 T cell genomes, went into each replicate PCR. Purified libraries were quantified with a Qubit 3.0 fluorometer, sized on a Bioanalyzer 2100, and re-quantified with the KAPA Library Quantification kit. Every immunoSEQ 96-well plate was sequenced on a separate single-read 150-cycle Illumina NextSeq 550 flow cell. The paper's processing steps were these. Because the immunoSEQ output included only junctional sequences and no quality scores, the filtering could not be the same as the filtering used for full-length reads. Sequences were annotated with PyIR, a Python wrapper for IgBLAST v1.9, using IMGT germline references to assign V/J genes and CDR3. Reads with weak V/J assignments (E-value above 1e-6), missing CDR3, stop codons, out-of-frame junctions, or ambiguous translated residues were removed. A V3J clonotype was defined by an identical inferred V gene, J gene, and CDR3 amino acid sequence. Percentage overlap between repertoires was computed as shared unique clonotypes divided by the size of the smaller repertoire. Richness of each repertoire was evaluated using RTK rarefaction, the Chao1 estimator, and Recon v2.1 estimates of unobserved clonotypes. For all TCRbeta clonotypes obtained by the gDNA method from four donors, generation probabilities were computed with OLGA. TCRdb took over this immuneACCESS table, retaining in-frame rearrangements with V and J assigned. Such tables are incomplete; in checked studies, under half of the missing clones stem from an unresolved V gene, and the remainder is unexplained. That table is the source of V, J and clone size, and D and trimming were worked out from the DNA. Counted in this sample were just over 2,000,000 clones; 95% of them appeared once. The biggest ten clones account for 0.13% of the sample.

The source is a man younger than 35 in good health. Sequencing was done on a sample of naive CD4+ T cells sorted from blood. Reading the label with the study, this specimen's cell subset or site is: CD45RA+ positively selected. Recombination connected TRBV7-9 to TRBJ2-7; D gene: possibly TRBD2, on 6 matching bases. CDR3 sequence: CASSLEIADEQYF. The DNA sequence is TGTGCCAGCAGCTTGGAAATAGCGGACGAGCAGTACTTC. Outside the CDR3, residues come from the reference TRBV7-9 and TRBJ2-7 proteins, so the full variable domain is: DTGVSQNPRHKITKRGQNVTFRCDPISEHNRLYWYRQTLGQGPEFLTYFQNEAQLEKSRLLSDRFSAERPKGSFSTLEIQRTEQGDSAMYLCASSLEIADEQYFGPGTRLTVT.